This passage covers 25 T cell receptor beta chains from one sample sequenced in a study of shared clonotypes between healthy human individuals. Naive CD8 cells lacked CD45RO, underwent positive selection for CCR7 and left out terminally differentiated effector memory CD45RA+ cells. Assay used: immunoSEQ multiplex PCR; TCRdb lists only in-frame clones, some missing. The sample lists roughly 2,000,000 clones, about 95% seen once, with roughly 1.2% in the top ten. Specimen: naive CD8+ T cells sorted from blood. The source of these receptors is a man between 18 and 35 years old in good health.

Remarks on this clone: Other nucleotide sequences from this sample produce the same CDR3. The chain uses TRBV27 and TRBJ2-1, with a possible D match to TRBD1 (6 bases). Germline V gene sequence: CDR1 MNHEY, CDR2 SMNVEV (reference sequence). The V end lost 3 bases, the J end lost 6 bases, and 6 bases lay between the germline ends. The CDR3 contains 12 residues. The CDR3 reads CASSLGANEQFF. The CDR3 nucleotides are TGTGCCAGCAGTTTGGGGGCCAATGAGCAGTTCTTC.

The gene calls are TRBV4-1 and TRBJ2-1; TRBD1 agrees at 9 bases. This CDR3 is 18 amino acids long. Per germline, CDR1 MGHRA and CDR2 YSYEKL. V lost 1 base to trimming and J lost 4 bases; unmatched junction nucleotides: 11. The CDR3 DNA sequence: TGCGCCAGCAGCCAAGGAGCGGCCGGGACAGGGTCGTACAATGAGCAGTTCTTC. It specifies CASSQGAAGTGSYNEQFF.

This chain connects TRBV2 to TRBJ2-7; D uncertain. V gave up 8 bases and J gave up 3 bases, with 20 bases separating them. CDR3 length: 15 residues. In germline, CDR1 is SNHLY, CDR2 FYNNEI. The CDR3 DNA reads TGTGCCAGCGCTGGCTTCTTTGCTACGGGCTACGAGCAGTACTTC. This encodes CASAGFFATGYEQYF.

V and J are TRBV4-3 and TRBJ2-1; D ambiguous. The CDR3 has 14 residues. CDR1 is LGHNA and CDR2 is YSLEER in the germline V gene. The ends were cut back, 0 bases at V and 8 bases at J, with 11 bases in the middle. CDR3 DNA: TGCGCCAGCAGCCAAGAGCAACAGCACGATGAGCAGTTCTTC. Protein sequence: CASSQEQQHDEQFF.

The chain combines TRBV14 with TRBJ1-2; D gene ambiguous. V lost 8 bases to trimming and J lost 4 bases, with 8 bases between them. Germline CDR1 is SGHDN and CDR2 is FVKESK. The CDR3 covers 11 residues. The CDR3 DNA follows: TGTGCCAGCGGGGTGGGCTATGGCTACACCTTC. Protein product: CASGVGYGYTF.

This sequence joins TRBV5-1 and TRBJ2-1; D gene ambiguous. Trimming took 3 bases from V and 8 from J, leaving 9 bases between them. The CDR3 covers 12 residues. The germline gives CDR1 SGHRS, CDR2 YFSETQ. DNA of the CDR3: TGCGCCAGCAGCTGGGGTATGGATGAGCAGTTCTTC. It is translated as CASSWGMDEQFF.

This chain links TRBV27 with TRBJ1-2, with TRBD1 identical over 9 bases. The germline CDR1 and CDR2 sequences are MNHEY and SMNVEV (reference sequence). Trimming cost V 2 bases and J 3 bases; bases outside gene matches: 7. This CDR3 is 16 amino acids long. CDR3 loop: CASSLTPGQGYYGYTF. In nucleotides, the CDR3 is TGTGCCAGCAGTTTAACCCCGGGACAGGGCTACTATGGCTACACCTTC.

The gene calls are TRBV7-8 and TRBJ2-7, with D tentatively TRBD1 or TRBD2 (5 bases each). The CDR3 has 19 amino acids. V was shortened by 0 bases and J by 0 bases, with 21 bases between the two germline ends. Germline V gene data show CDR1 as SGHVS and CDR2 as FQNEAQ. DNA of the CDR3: TGTGCCAGCAGCTTAGCGTCCACGGGCCCCGTCGGGGCCTCCTACGAGCAGTACTTC. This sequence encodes CASSLASTGPVGASYEQYF. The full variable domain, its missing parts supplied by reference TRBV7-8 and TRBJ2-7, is GAGVSQSPRYKVAKRGQDVALRCDPISGHVSLFWYQQALGQGPEFLTYFQNEAQLDKSGLPSDRFFAERPEGSVSTLKIQRTQQEDSAVYLCASSLASTGPVGASYEQYFGPGTRLTVT.

CDR3: CSAKVINEQFF. The CDR3 DNA reads as TGCAGTGCTAAGGTTATAAATGAGCAGTTCTTC. The genes are TRBV20-1 and TRBJ2-1; D uncertain. Germline V lookup: CDR1 DFQATT, CDR2 SNEGSKA (reference sequence). The CDR3 consists of 11 residues. The V end was cut by 4 bases, the J end by 7 bases, with 8 bases between.

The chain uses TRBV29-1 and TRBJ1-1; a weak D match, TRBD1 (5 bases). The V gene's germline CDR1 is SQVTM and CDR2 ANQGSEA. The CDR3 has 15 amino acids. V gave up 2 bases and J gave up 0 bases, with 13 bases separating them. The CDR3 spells CSVEFGDSMNTEAFF. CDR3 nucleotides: TGCAGCGTTGAATTTGGGGACTCGATGAACACTGAAGCTTTCTTT. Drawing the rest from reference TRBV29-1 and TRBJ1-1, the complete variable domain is SAVISQKPSRDICQRGTSLTIQCQVDSQVTMMFWYRQQPGQSLTLIATANQGSEATYESGFVIDKFPISRPNLTFSTLTVSNMSPEDSSIYLCSVEFGDSMNTEAFFGQGTRLTVV.

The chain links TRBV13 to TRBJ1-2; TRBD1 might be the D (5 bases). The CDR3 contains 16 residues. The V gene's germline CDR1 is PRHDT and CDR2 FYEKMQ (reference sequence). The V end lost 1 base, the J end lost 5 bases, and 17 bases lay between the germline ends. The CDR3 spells CASSLDSAGGWYGYTF. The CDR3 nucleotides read TGTGCCAGCAGCTTAGATTCTGCGGGGGGATGGTATGGCTACACCTTC. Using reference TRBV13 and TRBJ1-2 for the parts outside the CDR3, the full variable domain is AAGVIQSPRHLIKEKRETATLKCYPIPRHDTVYWYQQGPGQDPQFLISFYEKMQSDKGSIPDRFSAQQFSDYHSELNMSSLELGDSALYFCASSLDSAGGWYGYTFGSGTRLTVV.

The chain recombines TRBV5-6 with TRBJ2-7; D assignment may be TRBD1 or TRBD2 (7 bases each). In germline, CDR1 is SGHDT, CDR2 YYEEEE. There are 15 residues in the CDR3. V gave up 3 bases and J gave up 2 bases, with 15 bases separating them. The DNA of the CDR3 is TGTGCCAGCAGCTCGACAGGGAGGGAGACCTACGAGCAGTACTTC. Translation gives CASSSTGRETYEQYF.

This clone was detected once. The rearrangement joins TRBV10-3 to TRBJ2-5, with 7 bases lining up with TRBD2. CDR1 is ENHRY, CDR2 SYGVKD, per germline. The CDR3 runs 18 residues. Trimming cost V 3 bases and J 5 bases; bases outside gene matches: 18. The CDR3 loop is CAISEVVVEGGPRETQYF. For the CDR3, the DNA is TGTGCCATCAGTGAAGTAGTAGTGGAGGGAGGGCCACGGGAGACCCAGTACTTC.

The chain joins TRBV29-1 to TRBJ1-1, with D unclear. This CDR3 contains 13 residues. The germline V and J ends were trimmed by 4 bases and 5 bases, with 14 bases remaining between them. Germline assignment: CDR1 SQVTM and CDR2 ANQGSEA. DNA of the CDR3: TGCAGCGTTGGTTTGGGGATGGGAACTGAAGCTTTCTTT. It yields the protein CSVGLGMGTEAFF.

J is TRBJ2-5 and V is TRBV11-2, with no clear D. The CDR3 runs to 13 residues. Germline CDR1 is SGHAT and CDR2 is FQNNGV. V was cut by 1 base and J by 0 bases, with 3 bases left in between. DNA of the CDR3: TGTGCCAGCAGCTTAGGGAACCAAGAGACCCAGTACTTC. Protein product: CASSLGNQETQYF.

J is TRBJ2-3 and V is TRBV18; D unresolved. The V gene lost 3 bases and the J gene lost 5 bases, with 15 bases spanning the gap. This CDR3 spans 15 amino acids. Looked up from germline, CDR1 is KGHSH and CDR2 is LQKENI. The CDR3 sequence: CASSPGSETEDTQYF. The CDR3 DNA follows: TGTGCCAGCTCACCGGGTTCGGAAACAGAAGATACGCAGTATTTT.

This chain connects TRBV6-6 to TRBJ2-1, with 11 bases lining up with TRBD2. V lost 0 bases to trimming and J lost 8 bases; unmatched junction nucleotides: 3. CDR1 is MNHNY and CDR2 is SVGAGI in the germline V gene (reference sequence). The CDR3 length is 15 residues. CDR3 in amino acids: CASSYSSGRGYEQFF. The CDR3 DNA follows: TGTGCCAGCAGTTACTCTAGCGGGAGGGGGTATGAGCAGTTCTTC.

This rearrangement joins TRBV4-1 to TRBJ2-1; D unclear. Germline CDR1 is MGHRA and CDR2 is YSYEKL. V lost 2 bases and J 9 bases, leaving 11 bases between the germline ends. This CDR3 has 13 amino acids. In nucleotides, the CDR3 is TGCGCCAGCAGCCAACCCTACCCTGGTGAGCAGTTCTTC. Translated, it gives CASSQPYPGEQFF.

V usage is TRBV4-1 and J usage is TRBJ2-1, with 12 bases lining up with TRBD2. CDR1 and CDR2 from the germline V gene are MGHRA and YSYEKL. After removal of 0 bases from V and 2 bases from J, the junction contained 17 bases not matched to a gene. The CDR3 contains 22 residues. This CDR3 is CASSQDIPPSGRAERTYNEQFF. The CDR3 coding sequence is TGCGCCAGCAGCCAAGATATCCCGCCTAGCGGGAGGGCCGAAAGGACCTACAATGAGCAGTTCTTC.

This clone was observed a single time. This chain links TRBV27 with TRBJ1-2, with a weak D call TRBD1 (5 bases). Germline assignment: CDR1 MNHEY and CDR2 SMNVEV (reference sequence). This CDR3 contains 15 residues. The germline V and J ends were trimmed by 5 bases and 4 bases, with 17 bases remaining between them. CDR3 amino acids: CASSPGEFLSYGYTF. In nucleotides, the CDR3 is TGTGCCAGCAGTCCGGGGGAGTTCCTTAGCTATGGCTACACCTTC.

The CDR3: CAISESGGGRQPQHF. CDR3 DNA: TGTGCCATCAGTGAGTCGGGAGGGGGGCGTCAGCCCCAGCATTTT. The V call is TRBV10-3, the J call TRBJ1-5, with D perhaps TRBD1 (6 bases). The CDR3 length is 15 residues. Germline-derived CDR1 and CDR2 are ENHRY and SYGVKD. The V end was cut by 0 bases, the J end by 6 bases, with 12 bases between.

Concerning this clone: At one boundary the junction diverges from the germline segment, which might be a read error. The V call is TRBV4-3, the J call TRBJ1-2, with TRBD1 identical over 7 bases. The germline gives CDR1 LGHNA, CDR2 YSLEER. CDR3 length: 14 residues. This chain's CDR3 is CASSKEWDSYGYTF. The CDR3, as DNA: TGCGCCAGCAGCAAAGAGTGGGACAGCTATGGCTACACCTTC.

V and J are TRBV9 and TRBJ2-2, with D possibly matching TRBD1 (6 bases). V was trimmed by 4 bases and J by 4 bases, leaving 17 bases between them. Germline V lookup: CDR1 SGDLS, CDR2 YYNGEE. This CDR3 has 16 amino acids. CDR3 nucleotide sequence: TGTGCCAGCAGCCTCCCCCAGGGGCGGGTCACCGGGGAGCTGTTTTTT. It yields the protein CASSLPQGRVTGELFF. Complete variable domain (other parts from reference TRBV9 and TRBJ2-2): DSGVTQTPKHLITATGQRVTLRCSPRSGDLSVYWYQQSLDQGLQFLIQYYNGEERAKGNILERFSAQQFPDLHSELNLSSLELGDSALYFCASSLPQGRVTGELFFGEGSRLTVL.

This CDR3 reads CASSMGGNYGYTF. The CDR3 DNA reads TGTGCCAGTAGTATGGGCGGGAACTATGGCTACACCTTC. This chain connects TRBV19 to TRBJ1-2; D gene uncertain. The ends were cut back, 3 bases at V and 2 bases at J, with 7 bases in the middle. Germline V CDR1 and CDR2: LNHDA, SQIVND (reference sequence). The CDR3 consists of 13 residues.

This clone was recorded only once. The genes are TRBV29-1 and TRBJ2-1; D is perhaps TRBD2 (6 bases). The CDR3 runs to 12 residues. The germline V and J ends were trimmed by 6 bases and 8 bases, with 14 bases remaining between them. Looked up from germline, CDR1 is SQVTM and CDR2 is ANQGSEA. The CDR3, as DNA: TGCAGCGTCGGGGACTTTGGCGATGAGCAGTTCTTC. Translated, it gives CSVGDFGDEQFF.